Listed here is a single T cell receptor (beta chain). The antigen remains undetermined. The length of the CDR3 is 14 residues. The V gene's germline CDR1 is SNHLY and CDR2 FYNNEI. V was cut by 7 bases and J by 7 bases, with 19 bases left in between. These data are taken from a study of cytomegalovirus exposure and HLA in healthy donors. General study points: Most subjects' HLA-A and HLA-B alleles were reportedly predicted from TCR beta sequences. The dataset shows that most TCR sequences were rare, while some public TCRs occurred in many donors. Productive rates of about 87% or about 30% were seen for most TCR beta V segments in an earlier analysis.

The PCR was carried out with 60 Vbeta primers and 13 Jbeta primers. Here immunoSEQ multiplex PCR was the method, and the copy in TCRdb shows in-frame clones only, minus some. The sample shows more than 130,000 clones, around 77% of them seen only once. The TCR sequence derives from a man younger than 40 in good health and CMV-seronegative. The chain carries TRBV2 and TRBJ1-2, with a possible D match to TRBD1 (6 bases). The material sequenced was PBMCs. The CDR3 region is CASNTGTRTGGYTF. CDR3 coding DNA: TGTGCCAGCAATACCGGGACAAGGACGGGTGGCTACACCTTC.